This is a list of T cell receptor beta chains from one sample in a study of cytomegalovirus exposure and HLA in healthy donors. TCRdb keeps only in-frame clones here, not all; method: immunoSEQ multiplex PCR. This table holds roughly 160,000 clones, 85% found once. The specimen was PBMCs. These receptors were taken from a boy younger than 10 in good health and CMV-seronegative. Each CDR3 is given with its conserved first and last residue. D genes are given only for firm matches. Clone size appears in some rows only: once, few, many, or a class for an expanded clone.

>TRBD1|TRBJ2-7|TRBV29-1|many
TGCAGCGTGGAACCCGGGACAGGGGGAGGCGAGCAGTACTTC
CSVEPGTGGGEQYF
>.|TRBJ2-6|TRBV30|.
TGTGCCTGGAGCCGGCGGGGTTTGGGCTCTGGGGCCAACGTCCTGACTTTC
CAWSRRGLGSGANVLTF
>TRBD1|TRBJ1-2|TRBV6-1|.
TGTGCCAGCAGTGAAGCGGACAGGTCGTGCTATGGCTACACCTTC
CASSEADRSCYGYTF
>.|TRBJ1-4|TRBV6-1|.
TGTGCCAGCATAGACAGATGGTGGGATGGTGAAAAACTGTTTTTT
CASIDRWWDGEKLFF
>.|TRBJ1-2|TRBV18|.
TGTGCCAGCTCACCACCGACGCGGGACTATGGCTACACCTTC
CASSPPTRDYGYTF
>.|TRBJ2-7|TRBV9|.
TGTGCCAGCAGCGTAGGATGGCTAGCCTACGAGCAGTACTTC
CASSVGWLAYEQYF
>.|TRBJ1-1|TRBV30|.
TGTGCCTGGGCCTGGGGGGGAGGAAACACTGAAGCTTTCTTT
CAWAWGGGNTEAFF
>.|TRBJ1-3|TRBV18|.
TGTGCCAGCTCAGCCTCCCTGGGAGGGTCCTCTGGAAACACCATATATTTT
CASSASLGGSSGNTIYF
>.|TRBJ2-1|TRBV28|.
TGTGCCAGCAGATCAGGGTATGCCTACAATGAGCAGTTCTTC
CASRSGYAYNEQFF
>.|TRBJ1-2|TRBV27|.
TGTGCCAGCTCCACGTCCGGGGGAGGCTATGGCTACACCTTC
CASSTSGGGYGYTF
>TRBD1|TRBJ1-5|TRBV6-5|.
TGTGCCAGCAGTTTAGGGGGCTCGAGCAATCAGCCCCAGCATTTT
CASSLGGSSNQPQHF
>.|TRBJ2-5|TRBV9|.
TGTGCCAGCAGCGTAGGGGATAGCGATCAAGAGACCCAGTACTTC
CASSVGDSDQETQYF
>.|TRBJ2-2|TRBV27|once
TGTGCCAGCAGTCCCAGACAGCTCAACACCGGGGAGCTGTTTTTT
CASSPRQLNTGELFF
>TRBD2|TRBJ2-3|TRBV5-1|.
TGCGCCAGCACGCGGGGGGGCCAGGAAGATACGCAGTATTTT
CASTRGGQEDTQYF
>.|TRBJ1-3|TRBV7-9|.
TGTGCCAGCAGCTTAGGGGAGGGGTTTGGAAACACCATATATTTT
CASSLGEGFGNTIYF
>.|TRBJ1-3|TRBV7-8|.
TGTGCCAGCAGCTTAGCAGGGGGGGCGCGACAGTTTGGAAACACCATATATTTT
CASSLAGGARQFGNTIYF
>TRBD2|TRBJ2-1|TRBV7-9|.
TGTTCCAGCAGCTTAAATAGCGGGGGGACGGGCCACGAGCAGTTCTTC
CSSSLNSGGTGHEQFF
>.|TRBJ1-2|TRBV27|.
TGTGCCAGCAGTTTGGGACATACTTCTTATGGCTACACCTTC
CASSLGHTSYGYTF
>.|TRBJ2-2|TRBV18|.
TGTGCCAGCTCACCAAACGGTATCACCGGGGAGCTGTTTTTT
CASSPNGITGELFF
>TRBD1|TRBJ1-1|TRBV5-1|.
TGCGCCAGCGGGCCGACAGGGCAAAACACTGAAGCTTTCTTT
CASGPTGQNTEAFF
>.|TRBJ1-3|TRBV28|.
TGTGCCAGCAGTCCCGGACGAACAGGGGGAAACACCATATATTTT
CASSPGRTGGNTIYF
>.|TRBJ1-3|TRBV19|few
TGTGCCAGTAGTATAGTGGGCAGCATCTCTGGAAACACCATATATTTT
CASSIVGSISGNTIYF
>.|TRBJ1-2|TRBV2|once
TGTGCCAGCAGTGAGGTTGGCAGGAACTATGGCTACACCTTC
CASSEVGRNYGYTF
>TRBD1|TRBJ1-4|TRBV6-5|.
TGTGCCAGCAGTTACTCACGACAGGGCCGCAATGAAAAACTGTTTTTT
CASSYSRQGRNEKLFF
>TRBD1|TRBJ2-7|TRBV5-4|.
TGTGCCAGCAGCTCGGGACAGTTGGACGAGCAGTACTTC
CASSSGQLDEQYF
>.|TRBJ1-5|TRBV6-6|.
TGTGCCAGCAGAAGGACAGCTAATCAGCCCCAGCATTTT
CASRRTANQPQHF
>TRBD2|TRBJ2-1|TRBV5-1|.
TGCGCCAACCCCGAAGCGGGGGGCGGTTCTGGACAGTTCTTC
CANPEAGGGSGQFF
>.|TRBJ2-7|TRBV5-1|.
TGCGCCAGCAGCTTGGCTAGCTCCTACGAGCAGTACTTC
CASSLASSYEQYF
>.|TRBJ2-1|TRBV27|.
TGTGCCAGCAGTCTCTCAGGTTGGAATGAGCAGTTCTTC
CASSLSGWNEQFF
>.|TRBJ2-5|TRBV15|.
TGTGCCACCAGCAGAGAAGCGAAGAGGGTGATTGAGACCCAGTACTTC
CATSREAKRVIETQYF
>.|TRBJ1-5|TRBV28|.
TGTGCCAGCACCCCGGGGGGGTCCAATCAGCCCCAGCATTTT
CASTPGGSNQPQHF
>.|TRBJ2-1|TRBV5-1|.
TGCGCCAGCAGCTTGGTTTCTTCGTACAATGAGCAGTTCTTC
CASSLVSSYNEQFF
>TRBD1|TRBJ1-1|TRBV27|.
TGTGCCAGCAGTGACGGACAGGGATGGACTGAAGCTTTCTTT
CASSDGQGWTEAFF
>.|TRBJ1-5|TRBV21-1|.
TGTGCCAGCAGCAAATTGGGGACAGGGGGCCGAGAAAGCAATCAGCCCCAGCATTTT
CASSKLGTGGRESNQPQHF
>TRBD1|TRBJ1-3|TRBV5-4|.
TGTGCCAGCAGCTCCGTTGGGGGGACAGGTCGGGGCTCTGGAAACACCATATATTTT
CASSSVGGTGRGSGNTIYF
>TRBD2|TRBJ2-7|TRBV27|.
TGTGCCAGCAGTTCCGTAGCGGGAGGGTTGGACGAGCAGTACTTC
CASSSVAGGLDEQYF
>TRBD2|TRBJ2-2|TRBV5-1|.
TGCGCCAGCAGCTCTCTAGCGGGAGCCTACACCGGGGAGCTGTTTTTT
CASSSLAGAYTGELFF
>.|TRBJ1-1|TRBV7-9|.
TGTTCCAGCAGCTTAGCCGGCACTGAAGCTTTCTTT
CSSSLAGTEAFF
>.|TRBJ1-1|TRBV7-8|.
TGTGCCAGCAGTCTCGACAGGAACACTGAAGCTTTCTTT
CASSLDRNTEAFF
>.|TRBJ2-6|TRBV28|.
TGTGCCAGCTCTAAGTCTGGGGCCAACGTCCTGACTTTC
CASSKSGANVLTF
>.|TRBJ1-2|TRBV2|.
TGTGCCTACCAGGACAGACGAGATAACTATGGCTACACCTTC
CAYQDRRDNYGYTF
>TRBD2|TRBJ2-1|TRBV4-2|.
TGTGCCAGCAGCCAAGAGGGACTAGGAATCGATGAGCAGTTCTTC
CASSQEGLGIDEQFF
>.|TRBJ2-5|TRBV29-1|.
TGCAGCGTTGAGCTAGCTGAACAGACCCAGTACTTC
CSVELAEQTQYF
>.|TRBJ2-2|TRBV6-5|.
TGTGCCAGCAGTCTGGCCAAGAACACCGGGGAGCTGTTTTTT
CASSLAKNTGELFF
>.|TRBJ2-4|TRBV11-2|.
TGTGCCAGCAGCTTAGTAAGGGGAAACATTCAGTACTTC
CASSLVRGNIQYF
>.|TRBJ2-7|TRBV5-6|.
TGTGCCAGCAGCTGGGGGCGGGGGACCTACGAGCAGTACTTC
CASSWGRGTYEQYF
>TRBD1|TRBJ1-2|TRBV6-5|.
TGTGCCAGCAGTATCTCGGACAGGGACAATGGCTACACCTTC
CASSISDRDNGYTF